The present T cell receptor beta chain was sequenced within a study of CD8+ T cells in alopecia areata (dated by TCRdb to the late 2010s). For context, the study as a whole: Treated patients were enrolled in an open-label pilot trial of oral tofacitinib at 5 to 10 mg twice daily for moderate-to-severe alopecia areata. Tofacitinib was given for 6 to 18 months, followed by 6 months of follow-up off drug to assess delayed response and recurrence. In treated patients, disease severity was measured using the SALT score, which gives the percentage of scalp surface area affected. High-throughput TCRbeta sequencing was used to examine T cell clonal expansion in alopecia areata in both the C3H/HeJ mouse model and human patients. Scalp tissue and sorted CD4+ and CD8+ peripheral blood T cells from patchy and totalis/universalis alopecia areata patients and from healthy controls were covered by human TCRbeta sequencing. Patients on tofacitinib were biopsied at baseline and after 4 and 24 weeks of treatment, and several of the patients also had a later scalp biopsy. Scalp clonality was compared among normal scalp (n=4), patchy alopecia areata scalp (n=8), and alopecia totalis/universalis scalp (n=8). RNA was obtained with the PAXgene miRNA kit for fixed scalp, the miRNeasy kit for PBMCs, and the RNeasy kit for mouse skin. TCRbeta CDR3 regions were amplified by immunoSEQ multiplex PCR with 35 Vbeta forward and 13 Jbeta reverse primers.

The germline V gene encodes CDR1 SGHRS and CDR2 YFSETQ. The CDR3 spans 15 residues, from the cysteine through the phenylalanine. Only CDR3 DNA remains: 45 bases, in frame from the first base. A distance of 10 bases separates the germline ends of V and J, which lose 0 bases and 1 base respectively. Broader findings and caveats from the paper: Compared with normal scalp, lesional scalp, particularly in alopecia totalis/universalis, had higher clonality and more expanded CD8+ clones, which suggests antigenic drive. Tofacitinib significantly lowered scalp clonality and the number of expanded CD8+ clones among the top 100 scalp clones. Because the treated cohort was small and had only one nonresponder, larger studies are needed to examine links between baseline CD8+ expansion and response. Many expanded lesional clones were found to persist in scalp and blood during tofacitinib treatment, and relapse after treatment cessation may be partly explained by this persistence. Scalp TCR repertoire analysis is complicated because resident alphabeta T cells in normal human skin are also sequenced, whereas mouse skin is dominated by gammadelta T cells. Shared TCR sequences between patients were less evident than in mice, which may be partly attributable to HLA diversity in the patient population.

According to the study, the label for this sample's time point signals: more than 3 weeks on oral tofacitinib. Taken with the paper, the label for treatment or condition translates to: oral pan-JAK inhibitor, 5-10 mg twice daily. Peripheral blood and lesional scalp punch biopsies were obtained from patients with alopecia areata. PBMCs were isolated by density centrifugation and stained for CD3, CD4 and CD8, after which CD4+ and CD8+ T cells were sorted on a FACSAria. Worth noting for this clone: The antigen this receptor binds is unknown. Within one base of it there is no much larger clone, and no base qualities were kept.

Library prep was done by the immunoSEQ multiplex PCR assay. RNA was extracted from all samples and reverse transcribed into cDNA as template for TCR sequencing. SuperScript III was used for first-strand cDNA synthesis, primed with a 2:1 mix of oligo-dT and random hexamers. A synthetic immune receptor repertoire was used to assess amplification bias, and residual bias was removed computationally. In the paper's pipeline: After raw reads were preprocessed to remove errors, the CDR3 was defined following IMGT conventions as running from the conserved cysteine to phenylalanine. To get clonality, Shannon entropy was normalized by log2 of the number of productive unique TCRs and the result was subtracted from 1. Whether scalp clones were CD4 or CD8 was inferred by matching scalp TCRbeta sequences against CD4 and CD8 repertoires sorted from blood. TCRdb re-hosts the immuneACCESS table, in-frame sequences only. Its copies lack some clones; in the studies checked, an unresolved V gene accounts for under half of them, and the cause for the rest is not known. V, J and clone size were drawn from that table, and D and trimming were deduced from the DNA. This sample comprises approximately 200,000 clones, more than 55% of them detected only once. Roughly 3.3% of the sample comes from the top ten.

The rearrangement combines TRBV5-1 with TRBJ1-1; TRBD1 could be the D gene, as 5 bases match. The source of this sequence is a human donor with alopecia areata. The sequences come from CD4+ T cells sorted from blood, collected at week 4, from a patient treated with tofacitinib. The CDR3 region has the sequence CASSLAREGNTEAFF. In nucleotide form, the sequence is TGCGCCAGCAGCTTGGCCAGGGAGGGGAACACTGAAGCTTTCTTT.